This T cell receptor beta chain is drawn from a study of cytomegalovirus exposure and HLA in healthy donors. Study at large: Roughly 80 million unique TCRs from HLA-typed donors made up an early data release.

V was trimmed by 4 bases and J by 2 bases, leaving 11 bases between them. The CDR3 covers 14 residues. Germline CDR1 reads SGHRS; CDR2 reads YFSETQ. Those who donated were healthy bone marrow donors. In the case of this clone: Its matching antigen is unknown.

Whole-study results and caveats: Among the sequence variants, a highly shared cluster was likely an artifact of sequencing.

13 Jbeta primers and 60 Vbeta primers were used for the PCR. The repertoire was sequenced with immunoSEQ multiplex PCR; TCRdb's copy has only in-frame clones and lacks some. The sample holds about 190,000 clones, about 80% seen once. This TCR came from a middle-aged woman in good health and CMV-seronegative. The chain recombines TRBV5-1 with TRBJ2-3, with D tentatively TRBD1 (5 bases). The sample comprised PBMCs. The CDR3 bases are TGCGCCAGCAGCCCTGACAGCCCCACAGATACGCAGTATTTT. Residues: CASSPDSPTDTQYF.